These 29 T cell receptor beta chains were all obtained from the same sample, sequenced in a study of tumor and adjacent non-tumor tissue in lung cancer (dated by TCRdb to 2016 to 2019). Library preparation employed multiplex PCR. Sequencing was performed on an Illumina HiSeq 2500. TCRbeta libraries were constructed through three rounds of nested PCR with primers (Table S4) according to protocols modified from ARM-PCR. Using fastp trimming at Q25 and MiXCR clonotype assembly, TCRdb reanalyzed the public sequencing data and kept in-frame beta chains. One record per CDR3 amino acid sequence lists the most common genes and DNA. The sample includes roughly 120,000 distinct CDR3 sequences, with approximately 84% observed a single time. Of the sample, around 21% falls within the top ten clones. Bulk unsorted tissue served as the source for RNA extraction, and RNA quality was assessed using a NanoDrop ND-1000 and an Agilent 2100.

Sequenced input: lung tumor tissue. The source is a man between 65 and 85 years old with non-small cell lung cancer.

J is TRBJ2-5 and V is TRBV10-2; the D gene is possibly TRBD2 (6 bases). The germline V gene has CDR1 WSHSY and CDR2 SAAADI. The V end lost 10 bases, the J end lost 6 bases, and 27 bases lay between the germline ends. The CDR3 has 16 residues. CDR3 residues: CATQGGATRAEKTQYF. The CDR3 region has the DNA TGCGCCACCCAGGGAGGTGCAACGAGGGCTGAGAAGACCCAGTACTTC.

Of note for this clonotype: The CDR3 does not end in the conserved phenylalanine or tryptophan, so this is likely a read error. The V call is TRBV15, the J call TRBJ2-1; D remains unclear. The CDR3 covers 15 residues. The V gene lost 1 base and the J gene lost 4 bases, with 11 bases spanning the gap. Germline V gives CDR1 LNHNV, CDR2 YYDKDF (reference sequence). The CDR3 region is CATSRGQMGYNEQFL. DNA of the CDR3: TGTGCCACCAGCAGAGGCCAGATGGGGTACAATGAGCAGTTCTTA.

The chain joins TRBV30 to TRBJ1-4, with 7 nucleotides matching TRBD1. Germline V CDR1 and CDR2: GTSNPN, SVGIG (reference sequence). The CDR3 has 15 residues. The J segment lost 7 bases and the V segment lost 5 bases, leaving 13 bases of the junction unmatched. DNA for the CDR3: TGTGCCTGGGCCGGACAGGTGGCCCAGGGTGAAAAACTGTTTTTT. Translation: CAWAGQVAQGEKLFF.

Note on this clonotype: Germline and junction disagree at one end, which may indicate a read error. The genes are TRBV5-6 and TRBJ2-1; possible D gene TRBD1, 5 bases. CDR1 and CDR2 from the germline V gene are SGHDT and YYEEEE. The CDR3 contains 16 residues. DNA of the CDR3: TGTGCCAGCAGCTACGTTAGGGGAAGTGGGTACATTGAGCAGTTCTTC. Protein: CASSYVRGSGYIEQFF.

Relative to its sample, this clonotype is medium-sized (0.01 to 0.1%). V is TRBV11-1 and J is TRBJ2-1, with a tentative D call TRBD1 (5 bases). The CDR3 is 14 residues long. Looked up from germline, CDR1 is SGHAT and CDR2 is FQDESV (reference sequence). The V gene lost 1 base and the J gene lost 6 bases, with 10 bases spanning the gap. In DNA form, the CDR3 reads TGTGCCAGCAGCTTAGACAGGCATTTCAATGAGCAGTTCTTC. It yields the protein CASSLDRHFNEQFF.

Comments on this clonotype: A much larger clone differs from this one at a single base, so this may be a read error. V and J are TRBV29-1 and TRBJ2-1; D is possibly TRBD2 (5 bases). Germline values: CDR1 SQVTM, CDR2 ANQGSEA. The CDR3 has 15 residues. CDR3 region: CSVEGSGSSYDEEFF. The CDR3 nucleotides are TGCAGCGTTGAAGGAAGCGGTAGCTCCTACGATGAGGAGTTCTTC.

The genes are TRBV11-2 and TRBJ2-2, with D possibly being TRBD2 (7 bases). Germline V gene sequence: CDR1 SGHAT, CDR2 FQNNGV. The CDR3 is 15 residues long. V gave up 2 bases and J gave up 7 bases, with 14 bases separating them. The CDR3 loop reads CASSLHGGPGGELFF. CDR3 DNA sequence: TGTGCCAGCAGCTTACACGGGGGGCCTGGCGGGGAGCTGTTTTTT.

This clonotype was detected a few times. One junction end does not reproduce the germline sequence, and a read error may be involved. This chain uses TRBV14 with TRBJ2-2; D is perhaps TRBD1 (6 bases). The CDR3 loop spans 14 amino acids. Germline V gene data show CDR1 as SGHDN and CDR2 as FVKESK. This CDR3 reads CAISQRGKAGELFF. Written as DNA, the CDR3 is TGTGCCATCAGCCAAAGGGGGAAGGCCGGGGAGTTGTTTTTT. Looking up the rest from reference TRBV14 and TRBJ2-2 gives the full variable domain: EAGVTQFPSHSVIEKGQTVTLRCDPISGHDNLYWYRRVMGKEIKFLLHFVKESKQDESGMPNNRFLAERTGGTYSTLKVQPAELEDSGVYFCAISQRGKAGELFFGEGSRLTVL.

In regard to this clonotype: A read error is likely, as this CDR3 ends without the conserved phenylalanine or tryptophan. The V and J genes are TRBV29-1 and TRBJ2-7, with D perhaps being TRBD1 or TRBD2 (5 bases each). This CDR3 spans 12 amino acids. CDR1 is SQVTM, CDR2 ANQGSEA, per germline. The CDR3 nucleotides are TGCAGGGCCTGGGGGACGAACCCTGAGCAGTACATC. This translates into CRAWGTNPEQYI.

To note about this clonotype: This is likely a read error, given that the CDR3 carries no conserved phenylalanine or tryptophan at its end. The DNA is omitted, as the CDR3 cannot be located on it reliably, and the CDR3 follows TCRdb's listing. The gene calls are TRBV6-2 or TRBV6-3 and TRBJ2-7. Per the germline V gene, CDR1 is MNHEY and CDR2 is SVGEGT. The length of the CDR3 is 14 amino acids, counting both ends. The chain's CDR3 is CASRPSGSSYEQYS.

Notes on this clonotype: At one end the junction does not follow the germline gene, possibly because of a read error. The CDR3 sequence: CARSTGTSGKYDEQFF. The DNA of the CDR3 is TGTGCCAGGAGCACCGGGACTAGCGGGAAATACGATGAGCAGTTCTTC. The chain couples TRBV30 to TRBJ2-1; TRBD2 matches 13 bases. The CDR3 is 16 amino acids. Per germline, CDR1 GTSNPN and CDR2 SVGIG (reference sequence).

Worth noting for this clonotype: The missing conserved phenylalanine or tryptophan at the end of this CDR3 makes a read error likely. The chain joins TRBV12-3 or TRBV12-4 to TRBJ2-1, with D possibly TRBD2 on 6 matching bases. Trimming shortened V by 6 bases and J by 3 bases, and 15 bases separated the two germline ends. The CDR3 is made up of 15 amino acids. CDR3 sequence (DNA): TGTGCCAGCAGGACTAGTGGGACGTTCTACAATGAGCAGTTCATC. Amino acid sequence: CASRTSGTFYNEQFI.

Points on this clonotype: The germline gene is not matched at one end of the junction; a read error may be the cause. This chain connects TRBV4-1 to TRBJ2-7; tentatively, D is TRBD1 (5 bases). Germline V gene sequence: CDR1 MGHRA, CDR2 YSYEKL. The CDR3 is 15 residues long. CDR3 sequence (DNA): TGTGCCAGCAGCCAAGAAGACAGTGTCTCCTACGAGCAGTACTTC. Protein sequence: CASSQEDSVSYEQYF.

As regards this clonotype: Since no conserved phenylalanine or tryptophan closes the CDR3, a read error is the likely cause. The chain recombines TRBV11-2 with TRBJ2-7, with 8 bases aligning to TRBD1. Germline CDR1 reads SGHAT; CDR2 reads FQNNGV. The CDR3 covers 15 residues. The CDR3: CTSNLDQGAPYEQYS. The CDR3 DNA reads TGTACCAGCAACTTAGATCAGGGGGCCCCCTACGAGCAGTACTCC.

With respect to this clonotype: Relative to the germline gene, one junction end is altered; a read error may explain this. The chain joins TRBV29-1 to TRBJ2-1; D possibly corresponds to TRBD2 (6 bases). This CDR3 comprises 13 residues. Germline V gene lookup returns CDR1 SQVTM and CDR2 ANQGSEA. The CDR3 loop is CNVGLAAWNEQFF. Written as DNA, the CDR3 is TGCAACGTTGGATTAGCGGCTTGGAATGAGCAGTTCTTC.

With respect to this clonotype: Likely a read error: the CDR3 ends without its conserved phenylalanine or tryptophan. V gene TRBV11-3 combines with J gene TRBJ1-4; maybe TRBD1 (6 bases). Germline V CDR1 and CDR2: SGHNT, YENEEA. This CDR3 is 14 amino acids long. In nucleotides, the CDR3 is TGTGCCAGCTGTAGGACAGTCTCTGGTGAAGAACTGTTTTTG. It is translated as CASCRTVSGEELFL.

In regard to this clonotype: One end of the junction does not line up with germline, which may come from a read error. V gene TRBV19 combines with J gene TRBJ1-5; no clear D gene. Germline assignment: CDR1 LNHDA and CDR2 SQIVND (reference sequence). The CDR3 extends over 17 amino acids. The CDR3 nucleotides read TGTGCCAGTAGTATACTCGGACCAGAGAATAGCAATCAGACCCAGCATTTT. Translated, it gives CASSILGPENSNQTQHF.

The gene calls are TRBV29-1 and TRBJ2-3, with 7 bases fitting TRBD2. CDR3 length: 14 residues. The V gene's germline CDR1 is SQVTM and CDR2 ANQGSEA. The V gene end was trimmed by 7 bases and the J gene end by 1 base; junction bases not matched to a gene: 8. The CDR3, as DNA: TGCAGCGGGGGAGGGGAATATGGCACAGATACGCAGTATTTT. Translating it yields CSGGGEYGTDTQYF.

As concerns this clonotype: One end of the junction fails to match germline, which may point to a read error. V usage is TRBV11-2 and J usage is TRBJ2-1; maybe TRBD1 (5 bases). CDR1 SGHAT and CDR2 FQNNGV come from the germline V gene. The CDR3 is 15 amino acids. The CDR3 protein is CASSLSQGPYIEQFF. The CDR3 coding sequence is TGTGCCAGCAGCTTAAGTCAGGGCCCTTACATTGAGCAGTTCTTC. Variable domain in full (rest from reference TRBV11-2 and TRBJ2-1): EAGVAQSPRYKIIEKRQSVAFWCNPISGHATLYWYQQILGQGPKLLIQFQNNGVVDDSQLPKDRFSAERLKGVDSTLKIQPAKLEDSAVYLCASSLSQGPYIEQFFGPGTRLTVL.

About this clonotype itself: This is likely a read error, given that the CDR3 carries no conserved phenylalanine or tryptophan at its end. The J gene is TRBJ1-4, the V gene TRBV6-1, with 8 bases lining up with TRBD1. The CDR3 contains 16 residues. With 5 bases clipped from V and 8 bases from J, the junction kept 13 bases outside the gene matches. Germline V gene lookup returns CDR1 MNHNS and CDR2 SASEGT. The CDR3 here is CASSHAAGGLVEKLFI. The CDR3 DNA follows: TGTGCCAGCAGTCATGCGGCAGGGGGCTTAGTGGAAAAACTGTTTATT.

About this clonotype itself: Because the CDR3 is missing its conserved closing phenylalanine or tryptophan, this is likely a read error. CDR3 protein: CSLDGLAGAYEQYS. The CDR3 DNA sequence: TGCAGCCTTGACGGACTAGCGGGGGCCTACGAGCAGTACTCT. The chain recombines TRBV29-1 with TRBJ2-7, with TRBD2 matching 13 bases. The germline V gene encodes CDR1 SQVTM and CDR2 ANQGSEA. The CDR3 is made up of 14 amino acids.

This clonotype was counted many times. The chain uses TRBV28 and TRBJ2-3, with 7 bases matching TRBD1. The CDR3 spans 16 residues. Trimming at V came to 6 bases and at J to 2 bases, leaving 11 bases not matched to a gene. The germline V gene encodes CDR1 MDHEN and CDR2 SYDVKM. The CDR3 spells CASSPGQTSTTDTQYF. DNA for the CDR3: TGTGCCAGCAGCCCGGGACAGACCTCTACCACAGATACGCAGTATTTT.

Notes on this clonotype: Germline is not matched at one junction end, which may reflect a read error. CDR3 in DNA: TGCGCCGGCAGCGGGACAGGGGCCAATCAGCCCCAACATTTT. Its protein is CAGSGTGANQPQHF. This chain joins TRBV10-2 and TRBJ1-5; 10 positions agree with TRBD1. The CDR3 extends over 14 amino acids. In germline, CDR1 is WSHSY, CDR2 SAAADI.

As for this clonotype: One junction end disagrees with the germline gene, perhaps due to a read error. CDR3 sequence reads: CASGRGTSGRTDTQYF. CDR3 DNA sequence: TGTGCCAGCGGCCGTGGGACTAGCGGACGCACTGATACGCAGTATTTT. The chain recombines TRBV4-2 with TRBJ2-3; 11 bases agree with TRBD2. The CDR3 length is 16 residues. The germline V gene has CDR1 LGHNA and CDR2 YNFKEQ.

Comment on this clonotype: Since no conserved phenylalanine or tryptophan closes the CDR3, a read error is the likely cause. The rearrangement links TRBV6-2 or TRBV6-3 to TRBJ2-1, with TRBD2 as a possible D gene (5 bases). CDR1 and CDR2 (germline): MNHEY, SVGEGT. Trimming took 5 bases from V and 6 from J, leaving 17 bases between them. The CDR3 has 15 residues. This CDR3 is CASSRGGPEINEQFL. CDR3 sequence (DNA): TGTGCCAGCAGTCGGGGTGGGCCAGAGATCAATGAGCAGTTCCTC.

Here the CDR3 DNA reads TGCGCCGGCAATGCGGGACTAGCGGGGGGAAGCTCCTACAATGAGCAGTTCTTC. Its translation: CAGNAGLAGGSSYNEQFF. The chain carries TRBV10-1 and TRBJ2-1, with 15 bases identical to TRBD2. V lost 11 bases, J lost 0 bases, and 11 bases stayed unmatched. Germline V gives CDR1 WNHNN, CDR2 SYGVQD (reference sequence). There are 18 residues in the CDR3.

With regard to this clonotype: One end of the junction varies from germline; a read error may be responsible. The chain links TRBV6-2 or TRBV6-3 to TRBJ2-3; D uncertain. Germline V lookup: CDR1 MNHEY, CDR2 SVGEGT. The CDR3 spans 17 residues. CDR3 in DNA: TGTGTCAGCAGTTACCCGAAGGCAGTAGGCCACCAGGATACGCAGTATTTT. Amino acids: CVSSYPKAVGHQDTQYF.

As regards this clonotype: One junction end does not reproduce the germline sequence, and a read error may be involved. The chain recombines TRBV11-3 with TRBJ2-1; tentative D call: TRBD2 (7 bases). Per germline, CDR1 SGHNT and CDR2 YENEEA. This CDR3 is built from 16 residues. In DNA, the CDR3 is TGCGCCAGCAGCTTAGATTCCCCGGGGGGCAGGGGTGAGCAGTTCTTC. Amino acids: CASSLDSPGGRGEQFF.

A remark on this clonotype: The junction and the germline gene differ at one end; a read error may be behind it. The V call is TRBV24-1, the J call TRBJ2-3; D might be TRBD2 (5 bases). Germline V gives CDR1 KGHDR, CDR2 SFDVKD. The CDR3 runs 16 residues. The chain's CDR3 is CATSDPGLPSTNTQYF. The CDR3 bases are TGTGCCACCAGTGATCCCGGGCTTCCTAGCACAAATACGCAGTATTTT.